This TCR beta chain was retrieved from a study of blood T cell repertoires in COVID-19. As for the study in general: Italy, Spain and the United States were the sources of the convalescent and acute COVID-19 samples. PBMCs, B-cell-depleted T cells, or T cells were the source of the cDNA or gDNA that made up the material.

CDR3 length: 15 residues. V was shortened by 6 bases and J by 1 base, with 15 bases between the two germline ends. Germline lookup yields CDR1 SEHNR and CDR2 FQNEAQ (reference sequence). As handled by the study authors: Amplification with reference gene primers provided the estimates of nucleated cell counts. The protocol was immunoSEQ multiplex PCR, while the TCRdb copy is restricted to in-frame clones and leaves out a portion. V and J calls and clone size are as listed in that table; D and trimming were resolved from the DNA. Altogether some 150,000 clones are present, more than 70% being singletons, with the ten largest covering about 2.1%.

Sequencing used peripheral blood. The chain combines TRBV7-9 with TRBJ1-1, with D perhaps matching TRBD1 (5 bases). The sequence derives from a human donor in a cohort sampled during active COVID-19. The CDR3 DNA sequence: TGTGCCAGCAGTAGGTACGATAGGGGGAACACTGAAGCTTTCTTT. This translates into CASSRYDRGNTEAFF.